One sample yielded the 6 T cell receptor beta chains listed below, sequenced in a study of T cell repertoires in cytomegalovirus infection. TCRdb used MiXCR to reprocess the reads, holding one entry per CDR3 protein. The table lists around 450,000 distinct CDR3 sequences, around 32% of them singletons. The sequencing sample was made of PBMCs. The receptors originated from a human donor in good health (CMV status not recorded). Some clones in this sample may be carry-over from other donors' samples.

The table lists this clonotype with a few counts. This rearrangement joins TRBV27 to TRBJ2-2, with D perhaps matching TRBD1 (6 bases). The length of the CDR3 is 15 residues. With 3 bases removed from V and 6 bases from J, the gap between germline ends came to 14 bases. Germline assignment: CDR1 MNHEY and CDR2 SMNVEV (reference sequence). CDR3 in DNA: TGTGCCAGCAGTTTTGCGAGGGGGAGACCCGGGGAGCTGTTTTTT. This codes for CASSFARGRPGELFF.

This chain links TRBV7-6 with TRBJ2-5, with D possibly TRBD2 on 5 matching bases. The V gene lost 5 bases and the J gene lost 2 bases, with 12 bases spanning the gap. The CDR3 is made up of 14 amino acids. Germline V gene lookup returns CDR1 SGHVS and CDR2 FNYEAQ. CDR3 sequence reads: CASSPSGGQETQYF. The CDR3 nucleotides read TGTGCCAGCAGCCCCTCTGGAGGACAAGAGACCCAGTACTTC.

The chain links TRBV20-1 to TRBJ1-1; no firm D call. Germline V gene data show CDR1 as DFQATT and CDR2 as SNEGSKA (reference sequence). This CDR3 is built from 14 residues. V was pared by 5 bases and J by 1 base, with 14 bases between. CDR3 sequence reads: CSAPRTDPNTEAFF. The CDR3 nucleotides read TGCAGTGCTCCCCGGACGGACCCGAACACTGAAGCTTTCTTT.

The V call is TRBV7-9, the J call TRBJ1-2; D gene unclear. Germline V gene sequence: CDR1 SEHNR, CDR2 FQNEAQ (reference sequence). CDR3 length: 14 amino acids. V was shortened by 0 bases and J by 2 bases, with 7 bases between the two germline ends. The CDR3 loop reads CASSLAGSNYGYTF. The CDR3 region has the DNA TGTGCCAGCAGCTTAGCCGGGTCGAACTATGGCTACACCTTC.

The CDR3 is CSADRGSEAFF. The CDR3 DNA reads as TGCAGTGCGGACCGGGGGTCTGAAGCTTTCTTT. This sequence joins TRBV20-1 and TRBJ1-1, with TRBD1 as a possible D gene (5 bases). The CDR3 sequence is 11 residues long. V was shortened by 6 bases and J by 6 bases, with 11 bases between the two germline ends. Germline CDR1 and CDR2: DFQATT and SNEGSKA (reference sequence).

This clonotype was counted at least ten times. The chain employs TRBV7-8 and TRBJ2-1; possibly TRBD1 for D (6 bases). The V and J ends lost 3 bases and 0 bases respectively, with 12 bases between them. Germline V gene sequence: CDR1 SGHVS, CDR2 FQNEAQ. The CDR3 totals 16 residues. The CDR3 is CASSFRKQGSYNEQFF. The CDR3 bases are TGTGCCAGCAGCTTCAGAAAACAGGGCTCCTACAATGAGCAGTTCTTC.